This TCR beta chain is drawn from a study of blood T cell repertoires in COVID-19. About the study: The samples span acute and convalescent COVID-19 from the United States, Italy and Spain. Sources were T cells, B-cell-depleted T cells, or PBMCs; the material itself was cDNA or gDNA.

The CDR3 is made up of 14 amino acids. In the authors' methods: Amplification with reference gene primers provided the estimates of nucleated cell counts. Produced via immunoSEQ multiplex PCR; TCRdb's table is partial and in-frame only. V, J and clone size derive from that table, while D and trimming were established from the DNA sequence. The table has about 200,000 clones, approximately 85% seen once; the top ten hold more than 3%. The J gene is TRBJ1-3, the V gene TRBV21-1; the DNA was not used to check the table's D call, TRBD1. TRBV21-1 is marked as a pseudogene. The source of this sequence is a man in his sixties with acute or convalescent COVID-19. The material sequenced was peripheral blood. DNA for the CDR3: TGTGCCAGCAGCCAGACAGTTTCTGGAAACACCATATATTTT. Residues: CASSQTVSGNTIYF.